The clone carrying this T cell receptor (beta chain) has more than one count but fewer than ten. Its cognate antigen is unknown. The CDR3 is 15 residues long. From germline, CDR1 is SGHTA and CDR2 FQGNSA. Germline trimming cut 4 bases from V and 5 bases from J; bases unmatched to any gene: 8. This entry comes from a study of T cell responses to AZD1222 COVID-19 vaccine. Findings and caveats of the study: At baseline, seropositivity was found in only five or six AZD1222 recipients. Clonal diversity was possibly underestimated, and the donors were mostly white British, with more females. Close to half of spike-specific TCRs reportedly recognize unmutated variant regions. The study found Spike-specific TCR breadth and depth rose after two AZD1222 doses.

Assay used: immunoSEQ multiplex PCR; TCRdb lists only in-frame clones, some missing. The table shows 120,000 to 150,000 clones, with about 90% occurring only once. The chain uses TRBV7-2 and TRBJ1-5; TRBD1 aligns across 7 bases. The receptor was derived from an adult in good health. This sample comprised peripheral blood, obtained on day 0 of AZD1222 vaccination. Here the CDR3 DNA reads TGTGCCAGCAGCTCCCGGTGGACAGGCGATCAGCCCCAGCATTTT. It is translated as CASSSRWTGDQPQHF.